This T cell receptor (beta chain) stems from a study of CD8 T cells in ankylosing spondylitis. The CDR3 contains 14 residues. The V gene's germline CDR1 is LGHNA and CDR2 YNFKEQ. Trimming took 2 bases from V and 5 from J, leaving 12 bases between them. Each CDR3 protein is one row after TCRdb ran MiXCR on the 5' RACE reads. The sample has 270,000 or so distinct CDR3 sequences; over 15% are singletons. Study findings and constraints: Matched synovial fluid from ankylosing spondylitis patients was reported to be enriched for disease-linked clones.

On this clonotype itself: Its antigen is currently unknown.

This receptor was identified in a male donor with ankylosing spondylitis or in good health (not recorded which). The gene calls are TRBV4-2 and TRBJ1-1; no firm D call. The sequencing input was blood, either unsorted or a sorted T cell fraction (not recorded which). This CDR3 is CASSQWTGGTEAFF. The DNA for the CDR3 is TGTGCCAGCAGCCAATGGACGGGTGGAACTGAAGCTTTCTTT.